This T cell receptor (beta chain) was captured by sequencing in a study of a mutant IDH1 vaccine in newly diagnosed glioma (dated by TCRdb to the early 2020s). About the investigation overall: Eight vaccinations were administered to patients in weeks 1, 3, 5, 7, 11, 15, 19 and 23, corresponding to visits V03 through V10. Peripheral blood was collected at six visits: V03 (baseline), V05, V07, V10, V12 and V13. Vaccination started 4-6 weeks after radiotherapy alone, or was given together with temozolomide cycles in the groups whose treatment included chemotherapy. Longitudinal TCRB deep sequencing was performed for some 25 treated patients wherever samples were available for exploratory analyses. Prior to enrollment, standard therapy consisting of radiotherapy alone, temozolomide alone, or radiochemotherapy with temozolomide had been administered to patients, with the combination being received by most patients. The approximately 30 treated patients were approximately 62% male and around 40% female, with a mean age of around 40 years. Broader findings and caveats from the paper: It was noted by the authors that analyses of patient blood samples could not be reproduced owing to sample limitations. Across multiple MHC alleles, vaccine-induced immune responses were seen in 93.3% of patients. Selection of PBMC samples for TCRB deep sequencing was based on availability. Pseudoprogression seemed to be unrelated to changes in the top peripheral T cell clonotypes found by TCRB sequencing.

Library method: the immunoSEQ multiplex PCR assay. Following the manufacturer's protocol, the hsTCRB Kit was used to amplify rearranged TCR beta chain sequences. An Illumina MiSeq was used to sequence the TCRB libraries. The original pipeline was this. The proprietary platform of the kit vendor was used for demultiplexing, trimming and gene mapping. TCRdb holds this immuneACCESS table with in-frame rearrangements only. Some clones are missing; in checked studies, unresolved V genes explain under half, and the rest has no known cause. V and J calls and clone size are copied from that table; D and trimming were computed from the DNA. This sample is represented by about 82,000 clones; 85% of them were singletons. The ten largest clonotypes hold 2% to 2.5% of the sample. What this sample's time point label stands for: week 23, last vaccination. Every vaccine dose consisted of 300 ug of a 20-mer mutant IDH1 peptide in Montanide, administered subcutaneously together with topical imiquimod. All donors had newly diagnosed IDH1-mutant astrocytomas of WHO grade 3 or 4 that showed loss of nuclear ATRX. The samples were drawn from NOA16, a multicentre, single-arm, open-label phase I trial in Germany that tested a mutant IDH1 peptide vaccine in humans for the first time. Genomic DNA for TCRB sequencing was extracted from EDTA blood using the DNeasy Blood and Tissue Kit.

As for this clone: Its target antigen remains unknown. No base quality values were provided; no much bigger clone lies one nucleotide off.

The trim is 0 bases for V and 5 bases for J, with a gap of 13 bases between the germline ends. The germline V gene supplies CDR1 SGHTA and CDR2 FQGTGA. The CDR3 has 15 amino acids, counting the end cysteine and phenylalanine. Left in the record is the CDR3 DNA by itself, 45 bases read in frame from the first base. The sequencing here drew on PBMCs, taken from a glioma patient whose treatment included an IDH1 peptide vaccine. The rearrangement joined TRBV7-3 to TRBJ2-5, with a tentative D gene TRBD1 over 5 matching bases. This receptor was identified in a man aged 25 to 40 with glioma. Some clones in this sample may be carry-over from other donors' samples. The CDR3 reads as follows: CASSLTRSGWETQYF. The DNA sequence follows: TGTGCCAGCAGCTTAACGAGGTCAGGGTGGGAGACCCAGTACTTC.